This T cell receptor (beta chain) emerged from a study of early T cells in non-severe SARS-CoV-2 infection. Germline V gene sequence: CDR1 LGHNA, CDR2 YNFKEQ. The CDR3 is 16 amino acids. Trimming at V came to 3 bases and at J to 5 bases, leaving 11 bases not matched to a gene. In the library, individual cDNA molecules carried attached unique molecular identifiers. A single record per CDR3 protein comes from TCRdb applying MiXCR to the 5' RACE reads. The sample lists around 50,000 distinct CDR3 sequences, roughly an eighth occurring once. This clonotype has a count of ten or more. The sample consisted of whole blood. This TCR came from an adult who was a healthcare worker with PCR-confirmed SARS-CoV-2 infection or an uninfected control (not recorded which). V is TRBV4-2 and J is TRBJ2-5, with 8 positions matching TRBD2. CDR3: CASSHPPAGGLETQYF. The CDR3 DNA reads TGTGCCAGCAGCCACCCCCCGGCGGGAGGACTGGAGACCCAGTACTTC.